This T cell receptor beta chain was profiled in a study of blood T cell repertoires in COVID-19. Study background: There were acute and convalescent COVID-19 samples, and they came from the United States, Italy and Spain.

Under the authors' procedure: By means of reference gene primer amplification, nucleated cell counts were estimated. Here immunoSEQ multiplex PCR was the method, and the copy in TCRdb shows in-frame clones only, minus some. That table gives V, J and clone size, and the DNA gave D and trimming. The sample has about 190,000 clones, roughly 73% seen once. Trimming removed 4 bases from V and 4 bases from J, with 7 bases in between. Germline CDR1 reads SGHTA; CDR2 reads FQGNSA. This CDR3 region has 13 residues. This TCR was recovered from a woman over 75 with active or convalescent COVID-19. The specimen was peripheral blood. The chain uses TRBV7-2 and TRBJ2-2; possibly TRBD1 for D (5 bases). The CDR3 spells CASSSQVTGELFF. The CDR3 bases are TGTGCCAGCAGCTCACAGGTCACCGGGGAGCTGTTTTTT. Combining the CDR3 with reference TRBV7-2 and TRBJ2-2 gives the whole variable domain GAGVSQSPSNKVTEKGKDVELRCDPISGHTALYWYRQSLGQGLEFLIYFQGNSAPDKSGLPSDRFSAERTGGSVSTLTIQRTQQEDSAVYLCASSSQVTGELFFGEGSRLTVL.